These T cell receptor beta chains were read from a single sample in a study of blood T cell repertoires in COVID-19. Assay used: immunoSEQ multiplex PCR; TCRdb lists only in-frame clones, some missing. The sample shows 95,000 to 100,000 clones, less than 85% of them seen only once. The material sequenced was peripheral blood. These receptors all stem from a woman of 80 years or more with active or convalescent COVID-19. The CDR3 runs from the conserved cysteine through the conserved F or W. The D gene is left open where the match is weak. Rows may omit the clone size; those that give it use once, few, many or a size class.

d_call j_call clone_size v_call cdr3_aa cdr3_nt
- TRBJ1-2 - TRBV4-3 CASSQDPKTFYGYTF TGCGCCAGCAGCCAAGATCCTAAGACTTTCTATGGCTACACCTTC
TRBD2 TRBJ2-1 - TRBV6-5 CASSPAGGSNNEQFF TGTGCCAGCAGCCCAGCGGGAGGGAGCAACAATGAGCAGTTCTTC
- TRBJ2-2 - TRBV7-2 CASSLAVLNTGELFF TGTGCCAGCAGTTTAGCTGTACTGAACACCGGGGAGCTGTTTTTT
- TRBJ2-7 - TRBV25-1 CASSDDYYEQYF TGTGCCAGCAGTGACGACTACTACGAGCAGTACTTC
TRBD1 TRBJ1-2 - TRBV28 CASRAGTGAWLDGYTF TGTGCCAGCAGGGCCGGGACAGGGGCTTGGTTGGATGGCTACACCTTC
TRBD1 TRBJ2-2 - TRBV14 CASSQDRGRWGELFF TGTGCCAGCAGCCAAGACAGGGGGCGCTGGGGGGAGCTGTTTTTT
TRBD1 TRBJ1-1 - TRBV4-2 CASSLRQGNTEAFF TGTGCCAGCAGCTTAAGACAGGGGAACACTGAAGCTTTCTTT
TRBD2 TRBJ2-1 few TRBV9 CASSERDAPYNEQFF TGTGCCAGCAGCGAGCGGGACGCCCCCTACAATGAGCAGTTCTTC
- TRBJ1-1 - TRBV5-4 CASSAQVVNTEAFF TGTGCCAGCAGCGCACAGGTCGTGAACACTGAAGCTTTCTTT
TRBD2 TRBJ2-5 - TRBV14 CASSQGLAGGQETQYF TGTGCCAGCAGCCAAGGGCTAGCGGGAGGCCAAGAGACCCAGTACTTC
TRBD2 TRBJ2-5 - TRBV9 CASSVGGLAGKETQYF TGTGCCAGCAGCGTAGGTGGACTAGCGGGAAAAGAGACCCAGTACTTC
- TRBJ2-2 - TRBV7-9 CASNRGALGGELFF TGTGCCAGCAACCGCGGGGCATTGGGCGGGGAGCTGTTTTTT
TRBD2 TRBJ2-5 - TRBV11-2 CASSLRLAGNQETQYF TGTGCCAGCAGCCTCAGACTAGCGGGAAATCAAGAGACCCAGTACTTC
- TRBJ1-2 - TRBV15 CATSRDRSNYGYTF TGTGCCACCAGCAGAGATAGGAGTAACTATGGCTACACCTTC